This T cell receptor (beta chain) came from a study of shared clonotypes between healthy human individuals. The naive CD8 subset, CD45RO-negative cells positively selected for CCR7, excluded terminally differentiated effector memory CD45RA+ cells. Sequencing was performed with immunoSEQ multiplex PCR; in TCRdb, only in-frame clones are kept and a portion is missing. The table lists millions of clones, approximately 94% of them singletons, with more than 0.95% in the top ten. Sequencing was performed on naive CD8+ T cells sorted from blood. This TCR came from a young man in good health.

The CDR3 DNA sequence: TGTGCCAGCACCATGAGCGGGGGGGCGTCGGATACGCAGTATTTT. Translating gives CASTMSGGASDTQYF. V gene TRBV28 combines with J gene TRBJ2-3, with TRBD2 identical over 10 bases. This CDR3 spans 15 amino acids. Looked up from germline, CDR1 is MDHEN and CDR2 is SYDVKM. V gave up 7 bases and J gave up 6 bases; unmatched junction bases: 10.